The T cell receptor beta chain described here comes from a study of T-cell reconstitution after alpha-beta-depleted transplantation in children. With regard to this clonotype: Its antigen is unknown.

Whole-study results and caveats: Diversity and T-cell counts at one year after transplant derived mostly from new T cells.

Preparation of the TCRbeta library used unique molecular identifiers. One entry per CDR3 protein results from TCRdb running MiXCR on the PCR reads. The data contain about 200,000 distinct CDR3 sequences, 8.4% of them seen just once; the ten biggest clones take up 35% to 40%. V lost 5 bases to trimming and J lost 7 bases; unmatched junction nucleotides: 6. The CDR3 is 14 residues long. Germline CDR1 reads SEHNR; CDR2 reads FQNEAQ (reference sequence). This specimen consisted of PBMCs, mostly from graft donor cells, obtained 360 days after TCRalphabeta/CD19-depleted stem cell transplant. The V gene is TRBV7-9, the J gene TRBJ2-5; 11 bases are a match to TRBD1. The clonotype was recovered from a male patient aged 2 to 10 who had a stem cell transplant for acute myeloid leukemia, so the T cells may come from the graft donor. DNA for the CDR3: TGTGCCAGCAGCCCTGCCGGGACAGGGGGGACCCAGTACTTC. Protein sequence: CASSPAGTGGTQYF.